Given below is one T cell receptor beta chain in context. Its antigen is unknown. Treatment here: 19 received Ad26.COV2.S at low or high dose, single or two shots; roughly five received placebo; per-sample allocation not given. Specimen acquisition occurred on day 63 following the initial vaccine or placebo injection. An Ad26 vector was used to express Wuhan-strain SARS-CoV-2 spike as the vaccine. The record originates from a study of Ad26.COV2.S vaccination and SARS-CoV-2 variants. Looking at the study overall: COV1001, an Ad26.COV2.S trial, supplied this vaccine-arm donor. Study-level findings and limits: Placebo recipients trailed vaccine recipients in spike-specific TCR breadth. The analyses of TCR breadth and depth may have understated the size of total T cell responses.

Deletions cut 1 base from V and 5 bases from J, with 8 bases between. CDR1 and CDR2 (germline): PRHDT, FYEKMQ (reference sequence). The CDR3 spans 13 residues. TCRdb keeps only in-frame clones here, not all; method: immunoSEQ multiplex PCR. The table includes about 320,000 clones, 90% detected once. The input for sequencing was peripheral blood, taken in a trial of Ad26.COV2.S vaccine versus placebo. The sequence was obtained from a person aged 18 to 59 who received the Ad26.COV2.S COVID-19 vaccine or a placebo. The J gene is TRBJ1-1, the V gene TRBV13; D unresolved. The CDR3 coding sequence is TGTGCCAGCAGCTTAGTAGGGATAACTGAAGCTTTCTTT. Its translation: CASSLVGITEAFF.